These 31 T cell receptor beta chains share one sample of origin, sequenced in a study of OX40 agonist ivuxolimab in advanced cancers. Measured with immunoSEQ multiplex PCR; TCRdb has only the in-frame clones, and not every one. The repertoire holds over 80,000 clones, with roughly nine tenths as singletons. Material: CD4+ or CD8+ T cells sorted from blood, obtained in a trial of the OX40 agonist ivuxolimab. Receptors originate from an adult with an advanced solid tumor such as melanoma, head and neck, liver or kidney cancer.

The chain couples TRBV6-4 to TRBJ1-2; 9 bases align to TRBD1. In germline, CDR1 is MRHNA, CDR2 SNTAGT. Unmatched junction bases numbered 2, after V lost 5 bases and J lost 4 bases. CDR3 size: 13 residues. Written as DNA, the CDR3 is TGTGCCAGCAGTCAGGACAGGGGCTATGGCTACACCTTC. Its protein product is CASSQDRGYGYTF.

V is TRBV18 and J is TRBJ1-4, with D unclear. The CDR3 has 14 amino acids. Per the germline V gene, CDR1 is KGHSH and CDR2 is LQKENI. The ends were cut back, 4 bases at V and 8 bases at J, with 14 bases in the middle. Here the CDR3 DNA reads TGTGCCAGCTCACTAATGCTCGGTGCGGAAAAACTGTTTTTT. This gives the protein CASSLMLGAEKLFF.

This clone appeared a few times. The rearrangement links TRBV2 to TRBJ1-1, with a possible D match to TRBD1 (5 bases). The germline V and J ends were trimmed by 2 bases and 3 bases, with 10 bases remaining between them. Germline V gene sequence: CDR1 SNHLY, CDR2 FYNNEI. This CDR3 is built from 14 residues. The CDR3 is CASSERGKYTEAFF. In nucleotides, the CDR3 is TGTGCCAGCAGTGAAAGGGGAAAGTACACTGAAGCTTTCTTT.

V is TRBV6-1 and J is TRBJ2-1; TRBD2 might be the D (6 bases). Germline V CDR1 and CDR2: MNHNS, SASEGT. The CDR3 is made up of 14 amino acids. Trimming stripped 5 bases from V and 10 bases from J, with 18 bases between. CDR3 coding DNA: TGTGCCAGCAGTCCTAAGGTCGGGGGTGAGGAGCAGTTCTTC. Translating it yields CASSPKVGGEEQFF.

CDR3 in DNA: TGTGCCAGCTCACCGGCAGGACAGGGCTTGATGAACACTGAAGCTTTCTTT. Translated, it gives CASSPAGQGLMNTEAFF. The chain joins TRBV18 to TRBJ1-1, with 8 nucleotides matching TRBD1. The V gene end was trimmed by 3 bases and the J gene end by 0 bases; junction bases not matched to a gene: 9. Germline CDR1 is KGHSH and CDR2 is LQKENI. The CDR3 is 17 residues long.

The chain has TRBV6-6 and TRBJ2-1; D is tentatively TRBD1 or TRBD2 (5 bases each). The germline CDR1 and CDR2 sequences are MNHNY and SVGAGI (reference sequence). The V end lost 6 bases, the J end lost 0 bases, and 12 bases lay between the germline ends. This CDR3 contains 15 residues. As DNA, the CDR3 is TGTGCCAGCAGCACGGGACGGAGCTCCTACAATGAGCAGTTCTTC. It codes for CASSTGRSSYNEQFF.

CDR3 region: CASSPTSGENVLTF. The CDR3 coding sequence is TGTGCCAGCAGCCCCACCAGCGGGGAGAACGTCCTGACTTTC. The genes are TRBV9 and TRBJ2-6; 7 bases are a match to TRBD2. This CDR3 has 14 amino acids. After removal of 4 bases from V and 10 bases from J, the junction contained 8 bases not matched to a gene. Germline loops: CDR1 SGDLS, CDR2 YYNGEE.

This chain connects TRBV7-9 to TRBJ1-2; the D is unclear. Trimming took 5 bases from V and 5 from J, leaving 18 bases between them. Per germline, CDR1 SEHNR and CDR2 FQNEAQ (reference sequence). CDR3 size: 15 residues. The CDR3, as DNA: TGTGCCAGCAGCCCCGGACGGTGGAGCGATTATGGCTACACCTTC. Its protein is CASSPGRWSDYGYTF. The full variable domain, completed using reference TRBV7-9 and TRBJ1-2, is DTGVSQNPRHKITKRGQNVTFRCDPISEHNRLYWYRQTLGQGPEFLTYFQNEAQLEKSRLLSDRFSAERPKGSFSTLEIQRTEQGDSAMYLCASSPGRWSDYGYTFGSGTRLTVV.

The chain joins TRBV27 to TRBJ1-2; 7 positions agree with TRBD1. The CDR3 sequence is 13 residues long. The junction had 8 bases not matched to a gene; V was cut back by 5 bases and J by 8 bases. Germline loops: CDR1 MNHEY, CDR2 SMNVEV (reference sequence). CDR3 region: CASSRRQGRGYTF. In DNA, the CDR3 is TGTGCCAGCAGTCGAAGACAGGGTAGAGGCTACACCTTC.

The chain carries TRBV18 and TRBJ2-1; 9 bases are shared with TRBD2. Germline trimming cut 0 bases from V and 0 bases from J; bases unmatched to any gene: 0. This CDR3 spans 16 amino acids. Per germline, CDR1 KGHSH and CDR2 LQKENI. The CDR3 DNA sequence: TGTGCCAGCTCACCACCACTAGCGGGCTCCTACAATGAGCAGTTCTTC. This gives the protein CASSPPLAGSYNEQFF.

The chain is built from TRBV30 and TRBJ1-1; 9 bases fit TRBD1. V was pared by 3 bases and J by 9 bases, with 5 bases of the junction left unmatched. The CDR3 has 12 residues. Germline V gives CDR1 GTSNPN, CDR2 SVGIG (reference sequence). Here the CDR3 DNA reads TGTGCCTGGAGGGACAGGGGCCCGAAAGCTTTCTTT. It is translated as CAWRDRGPKAFF. Supplemented by reference TRBV30 and TRBJ1-1, the full variable domain reads SQTIHQWPATLVQPVGSPLSLECTVEGTSNPNLYWYRQAAGRGLQLLFYSVGIGQISSEVPQNLSASRPQDRQFILSSKKLLLSDSGFYLCAWRDRGPKAFFGQGTRLTVV.

The chain combines TRBV19 with TRBJ1-2; D remains ambiguous. CDR1 LNHDA and CDR2 SQIVND come from the germline V gene (reference sequence). This CDR3 has 14 residues. Trimming removed 7 bases from V and 3 bases from J, with 15 bases in between. The CDR3: CASTDPETDYGYTF. CDR3 bases: TGTGCCAGTACCGACCCGGAGACTGACTATGGCTACACCTTC.

As concerns this clone: Sequence at one end of the junction differs from germline and may be a read error. The chain is built from TRBV7-7 and TRBJ2-3, with D tentatively TRBD2 (6 bases). The germline CDR1 and CDR2 sequences are SSHAT and FNYEAQ (reference sequence). The CDR3 is made up of 13 amino acids. CDR3 in DNA: TGTGCTAGCAGCTTAGCGGAGGCAGATACGCAGTATTTT. Protein product: CASSLAEADTQYF.

CDR3 DNA: TGTGCCAGCAGCCCAGGATACAGCACAGATACGCAGTATTTT. It yields the protein CASSPGYSTDTQYF. V is TRBV5-8 and J is TRBJ2-3; D unclear. This CDR3 contains 14 residues. From germline, CDR1 is SGHTS and CDR2 YDEGEE. The ends were cut back, 4 bases at V and 0 bases at J, with 9 bases in the middle. The full variable domain, completed using reference TRBV5-8 and TRBJ2-3, is EAGVTQSPTHLIKTRGQQATLRCSPISGHTSVYWYQQALGLGLQFLLWYDEGEERNRGNFPPRFSGRQFPNYSSELNVNALELEDSALYLCASSPGYSTDTQYFGPGTRLTVL.

This clone was counted once. This chain uses TRBV7-9 with TRBJ1-2; TRBD1 agrees at 11 bases. J gave up 5 bases and V 2 bases, and 7 bases lay outside the gene matches. Germline V CDR1 and CDR2: SEHNR, FQNEAQ (reference sequence). The CDR3 loop spans 16 amino acids. The DNA for the CDR3 is TGTGCCAGCAGCTTAATTCTTGGGACAGGGGGTTATGGCTACACCTTC. Amino acid sequence: CASSLILGTGGYGYTF.

This chain connects TRBV6-1 to TRBJ2-2, with 8 bases matching TRBD2. Germline V lookup: CDR1 MNHNS, CDR2 SASEGT. V was clipped by 9 bases and J by 4 bases; unmatched bases: 7. The CDR3 sequence is 14 residues long. CDR3 DNA sequence: TGTGCCAGTTTAGCGGGAACGTTCACCGGGGAGCTGTTTTTT. This codes for CASLAGTFTGELFF.

This clone has only a few counts. The V gene is TRBV9, the J gene TRBJ1-1, with D possibly matching TRBD1 (6 bases). This CDR3 spans 15 amino acids. Germline values: CDR1 SGDLS, CDR2 YYNGEE. Trimming removed 0 bases at V and 8 bases at J, with 17 bases between. CDR3 sequence (DNA): TGTGCCAGCAGCGTAGATGGACAGTCACTCAACGAAGCTTTCTTT. This gives the protein CASSVDGQSLNEAFF.

The V call is TRBV30, the J call TRBJ2-3; the D gene is possibly TRBD1 (6 bases). CDR1 and CDR2 (germline): GTSNPN, SVGIG (reference sequence). CDR3 length: 14 residues. With 4 bases removed from V and 4 bases from J, the gap between germline ends came to 15 bases. Here the CDR3 reads CAWNRGGYADTQYF. In nucleotides, the CDR3 is TGTGCCTGGAACCGAGGGGGATACGCAGATACGCAGTATTTT.

The gene calls are TRBV6-5 and TRBJ2-5; no definite D call. Germline CDR1 reads MNHEY; CDR2 reads SVGAGI. This CDR3 contains 15 residues. Deletions cut 6 bases from V and 1 base from J, with 15 bases between. CDR3 region: CASSLLSWSQETQYF. The CDR3 nucleotides are TGTGCCAGCAGCTTACTCTCTTGGAGCCAAGAGACCCAGTACTTC.

In nucleotides, the CDR3 is TGTGCCAGTAGGATCACCCGATCACCGTCCAGTCAGCCCCAGCATTTT. Its translation: CASRITRSPSSQPQHF. The chain recombines TRBV19 with TRBJ1-5; D unclear. V was pared by 6 bases and J by 6 bases, with 21 bases between. In germline, CDR1 is LNHDA, CDR2 SQIVND (reference sequence). This CDR3 is 16 amino acids long. The full variable domain, its missing parts supplied by reference TRBV19 and TRBJ1-5, is DGGITQSPKYLFRKEGQNVTLSCEQNLNHDAMYWYRQDPGQGLRLIYYSQIVNDFQKGDIAEGYSVSREKKESFPLTVTSAQKNPTAFYLCASRITRSPSSQPQHFGDGTRLSIL.

This chain joins TRBV7-9 and TRBJ1-1, with TRBD1 as a possible D gene (6 bases). The V end lost 1 base, the J end lost 1 base, and 13 bases lay between the germline ends. CDR3 length: 16 residues. Germline CDR1 SEHNR, CDR2 FQNEAQ (reference sequence). In nucleotides, the CDR3 is TGTGCCAGCAGCTTAGTTCGGACAGTTGGGAACACTGAAGCTTTCTTT. As protein: CASSLVRTVGNTEAFF.

V and J are TRBV19 and TRBJ1-1; D unclear. Germline-derived CDR1 and CDR2 are LNHDA and SQIVND (reference sequence). Trimming shortened V by 8 bases and J by 0 bases, and 10 bases separated the two germline ends. The CDR3 runs 13 residues. The CDR3 reads CASSDTLNTEAFF. The CDR3 DNA follows: TGTGCCAGTTCCGACACCCTGAACACTGAAGCTTTCTTT.

This clone was detected once. This sequence joins TRBV27 and TRBJ2-3; 7 positions agree with TRBD2. The junction had 7 bases not matched to a gene; V was cut back by 3 bases and J by 4 bases. CDR1 is MNHEY, CDR2 SMNVEV, per germline (reference sequence). The CDR3 extends over 15 amino acids. For the CDR3, the DNA is TGTGCCAGCAGTTTGGCGGGAGTTGATCCAGATACGCAGTATTTT. It translates to CASSLAGVDPDTQYF.

This clone appeared a few times. The V and J genes are TRBV19 and TRBJ2-1, with D possibly matching TRBD2 (5 bases). Germline assignment: CDR1 LNHDA and CDR2 SQIVND (reference sequence). The CDR3 length is 12 residues. Deletions cut 1 base from V and 7 bases from J, with 5 bases between. Here the CDR3 reads CASSIGGNEQFF. CDR3 DNA sequence: TGTGCCAGTAGTATAGGAGGGAATGAGCAGTTCTTC.

This clone has only one observation. The rearrangement joins TRBV6-1 to TRBJ2-7, with D unclear. V was shortened by 5 bases and J by 3 bases, with 11 bases between the two germline ends. Germline lookup yields CDR1 MNHNS and CDR2 SASEGT. This CDR3 is 13 amino acids long. This chain's CDR3 is CASSSEHYYEQYF. The CDR3 region has the DNA TGTGCCAGCAGTTCAGAGCACTACTACGAGCAGTACTTC.

The V and J genes are TRBV5-6 and TRBJ2-5, with TRBD1 matching 7 bases. Germline V gene data show CDR1 as SGHDT and CDR2 as YYEEEE. J gave up 5 bases and V 10 bases, and 11 bases lay outside the gene matches. This CDR3 is built from 13 residues. The DNA for the CDR3 is TGTGCCGGCGGGTACAGGGGTGAGGAGACCCAGTACTTC. It translates to CAGGYRGEETQYF.

The V call is TRBV5-4, the J call TRBJ2-3; tentatively, D is TRBD1 or TRBD2 (5 bases each). CDR3 length: 16 amino acids. CDR1 and CDR2 from the germline V gene are SGHNT and YYREEE (reference sequence). Trimming took off 0 bases at V and 2 bases at J, with 13 bases between the two ends. The CDR3 coding sequence is TGTGCCAGCAGCTTGGGGGGACCCCTCGACACAGATACGCAGTATTTT. Encoded protein: CASSLGGPLDTDTQYF. Combining the CDR3 with reference TRBV5-4 and TRBJ2-3 gives the whole variable domain ETGVTQSPTHLIKTRGQQVTLRCSSQSGHNTVSWYQQALGQGPQFIFQYYREEENGRGNFPPRFSGLQFPNYSSELNVNALELDDSALYLCASSLGGPLDTDTQYFGPGTRLTVL.

This chain uses TRBV10-3 with TRBJ2-7; 10 bases line up with TRBD1. The junction had 2 bases not matched to a gene; V was cut back by 2 bases and J by 4 bases. CDR1 ENHRY and CDR2 SYGVKD come from the germline V gene. This CDR3 is built from 14 residues. The CDR3 DNA follows: TGTGCCATCAGTGAGGACAGGGGGCTGTACGAGCAGTACTTC. The encoded protein is CAISEDRGLYEQYF.

The V and J genes are TRBV7-8 and TRBJ2-1; D is unclear. The CDR3 loop spans 11 amino acids. V dropped 4 bases and J dropped 9 bases, with 7 bases sitting between them. Per the germline V gene, CDR1 is SGHVS and CDR2 is FQNEAQ. CDR3 nucleotide sequence: TGTGCCAGCAGCTCTTCCGGTGAGCAGTTCTTC. Amino acids: CASSSSGEQFF.

This clone was picked up one time. This chain joins TRBV30 and TRBJ1-2; D perhaps matches TRBD1 (5 bases). The V gene lost 0 bases and the J gene lost 4 bases, with 6 bases spanning the gap. The CDR3 length is 12 residues. Germline loops: CDR1 GTSNPN, CDR2 SVGIG (reference sequence). The CDR3 coding sequence is TGTGCCTGGAGTGTTGGGGCCTATGGCTACACCTTC. Amino acids: CAWSVGAYGYTF. The full variable domain, in which reference TRBV30 and TRBJ1-2 provide the parts outside the CDR3, is SQTIHQWPATLVQPVGSPLSLECTVEGTSNPNLYWYRQAAGRGLQLLFYSVGIGQISSEVPQNLSASRPQDRQFILSSKKLLLSDSGFYLCAWSVGAYGYTFGSGTRLTVV.

The V call is TRBV4-1, the J call TRBJ1-1, with D maybe TRBD1 (5 bases). The CDR3 runs 19 residues. Trimming took 0 bases from V and 1 from J, leaving 21 bases between them. CDR1 MGHRA and CDR2 YSYEKL come from the germline V gene. In nucleotides, the CDR3 is TGCGCCAGCAGCCAAGATCTTGGGGGACCCCTCCCTCCGAACACTGAAGCTTTCTTT. Translated: CASSQDLGGPLPPNTEAFF.